The T cell receptor (beta chain) described here comes from a study of T cell responses to AZD1222 COVID-19 vaccine. Looking at the study overall: Analyses pooled second doses at about 4 or about 12 weeks. Findings and caveats of the study: Across spike, vaccine-associated CD4 TCRs were found, dominant at 160-218 and 743-854. Repertoire sampling occurred only after the peak T cell response.

Measured with immunoSEQ multiplex PCR; TCRdb has only the in-frame clones, and not every one. The table includes about 120,000 clones, 92% detected once. Remarks on this clone: Antigen unknown.

Germline V gene lookup returns CDR1 LNHDA and CDR2 SQIVND (reference sequence). V was clipped by 3 bases and J by 3 bases, with 9 bases between them. This CDR3 contains 13 residues. The TCR originated in an adult in good health. This rearrangement joins TRBV19 to TRBJ2-7; D remains ambiguous. This specimen was peripheral blood, taken on day 0 of AZD1222 vaccination. The CDR3 DNA reads as TGTGCCAGTAGTATGGGCAGGAACTACGAGCAGTACTTC. Translating gives CASSMGRNYEQYF.